This T cell receptor (beta chain) was sequenced for a study of blood T cell repertoires in COVID-19. The overall study: Samples of COVID-19 (acute and convalescent) were obtained from the United States, Italy and Spain.

Per the authors' pipeline: Estimation of nucleated cell counts relied on the amplification of reference gene primers. Sequenced by immunoSEQ multiplex PCR; TCRdb stores in-frame clones only, minus some. The V and J calls and clone size come from that table; D and trimming were worked out from the DNA. The sample lists roughly 250,000 clones, roughly 86% occurring once. The CDR3 spans 16 residues. The chain uses TRBV21-1 and TRBJ2-1; TRBD2, the table's D call, lacks a check against the DNA. TRBV21-1 is noted as a pseudogene. The sample was peripheral blood. This TCR was sampled from a man aged 35 to 55 who had recovered from COVID-19. CDR3 residues: CASSNGREREGGEQFF. In DNA, the CDR3 is TGTGCCAGCAGCAACGGGCGTGAGCGGGAGGGCGGTGAGCAGTTCTTC.